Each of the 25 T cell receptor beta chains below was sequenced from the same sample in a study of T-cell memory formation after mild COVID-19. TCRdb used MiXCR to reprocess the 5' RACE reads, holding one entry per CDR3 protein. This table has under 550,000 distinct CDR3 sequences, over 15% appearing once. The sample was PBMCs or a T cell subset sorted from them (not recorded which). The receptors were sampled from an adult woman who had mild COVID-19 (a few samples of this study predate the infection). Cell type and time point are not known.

CDR3 nucleotide sequence: TGTGCCTGGCGGACAGGGGACGGCTACACCTTC. Protein: CAWRTGDGYTF. The chain employs TRBV30 and TRBJ1-2, with 9 positions matching TRBD1. Germline CDR1 is GTSNPN and CDR2 is SVGIG (reference sequence). The length of the CDR3 is 11 residues. With 5 bases clipped from V and 8 bases from J, the junction kept 3 bases outside the gene matches. Complete variable domain (other parts from reference TRBV30 and TRBJ1-2): SQTIHQWPATLVQPVGSPLSLECTVEGTSNPNLYWYRQAAGRGLQLLFYSVGIGQISSEVPQNLSASRPQDRQFILSSKKLLLSDSGFYLCAWRTGDGYTFGSGTRLTVV.

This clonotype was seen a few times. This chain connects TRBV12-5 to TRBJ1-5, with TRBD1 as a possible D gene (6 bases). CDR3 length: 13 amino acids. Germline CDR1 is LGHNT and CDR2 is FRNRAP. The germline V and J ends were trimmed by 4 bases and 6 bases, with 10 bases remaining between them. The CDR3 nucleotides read TGTGCTAGTGGTTCCCGGGGGCCTCAGCCCCAGCATTTT. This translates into CASGSRGPQPQHF.

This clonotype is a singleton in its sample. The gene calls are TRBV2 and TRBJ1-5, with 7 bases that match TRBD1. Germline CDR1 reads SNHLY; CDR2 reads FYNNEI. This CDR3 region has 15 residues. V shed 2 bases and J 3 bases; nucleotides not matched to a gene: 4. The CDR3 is CASSEIGTANQPQHF. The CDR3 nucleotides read TGTGCCAGCAGTGAAATAGGGACAGCCAATCAGCCCCAGCATTTT.

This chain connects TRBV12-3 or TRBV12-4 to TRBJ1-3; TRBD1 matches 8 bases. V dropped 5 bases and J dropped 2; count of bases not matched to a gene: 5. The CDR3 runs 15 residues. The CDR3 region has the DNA TGTGCCAGCAGTACACGGACAGGGACTGGAAACACCATATATTTT. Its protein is CASSTRTGTGNTIYF.

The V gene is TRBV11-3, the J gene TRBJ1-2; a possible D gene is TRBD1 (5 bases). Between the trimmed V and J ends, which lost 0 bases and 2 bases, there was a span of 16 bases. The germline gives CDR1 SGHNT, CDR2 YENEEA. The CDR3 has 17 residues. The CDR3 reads CASSLDSYSTANYGYTF. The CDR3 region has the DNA TGTGCCAGCAGCTTAGACTCCTACTCGACAGCGAACTATGGCTACACCTTC.

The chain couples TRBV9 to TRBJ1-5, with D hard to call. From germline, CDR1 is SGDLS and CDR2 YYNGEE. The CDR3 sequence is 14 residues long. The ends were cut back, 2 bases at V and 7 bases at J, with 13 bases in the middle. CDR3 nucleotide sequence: TGTGCCAGCAGCGTCTCTCCGTTGGGGCAGCCCCAGCATTTT. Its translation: CASSVSPLGQPQHF.

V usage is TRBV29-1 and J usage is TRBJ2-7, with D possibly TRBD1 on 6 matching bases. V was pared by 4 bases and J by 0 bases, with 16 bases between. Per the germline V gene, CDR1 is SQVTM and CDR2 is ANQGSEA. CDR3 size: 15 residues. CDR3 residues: CSVGGPFFGSYEQYF. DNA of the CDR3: TGCAGCGTTGGGGGGCCTTTTTTTGGCTCCTACGAGCAGTACTTC.

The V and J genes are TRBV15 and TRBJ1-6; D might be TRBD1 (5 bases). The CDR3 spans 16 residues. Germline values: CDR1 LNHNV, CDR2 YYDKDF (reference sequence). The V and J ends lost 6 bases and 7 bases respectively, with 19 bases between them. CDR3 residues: CATSQTPGLWNSPLHF. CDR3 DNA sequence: TGTGCCACCAGTCAGACTCCGGGACTATGGAATTCACCCCTCCACTTT.

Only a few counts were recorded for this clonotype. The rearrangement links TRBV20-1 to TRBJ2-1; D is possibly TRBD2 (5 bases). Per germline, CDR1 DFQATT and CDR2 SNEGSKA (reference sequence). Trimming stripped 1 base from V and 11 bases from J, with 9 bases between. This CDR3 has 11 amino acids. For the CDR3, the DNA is TGCAGTGCTAGAGTTGGCGGGCAGCAGTTCTTC. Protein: CSARVGGQQFF.

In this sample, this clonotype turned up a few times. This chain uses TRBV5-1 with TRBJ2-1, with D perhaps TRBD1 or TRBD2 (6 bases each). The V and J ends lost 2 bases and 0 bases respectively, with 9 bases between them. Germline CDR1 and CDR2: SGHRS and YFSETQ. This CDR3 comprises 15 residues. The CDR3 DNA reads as TGCGCCAGCAGCTTTACGGGGGCCTCCTACAATGAGCAGTTCTTC. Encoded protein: CASSFTGASYNEQFF.

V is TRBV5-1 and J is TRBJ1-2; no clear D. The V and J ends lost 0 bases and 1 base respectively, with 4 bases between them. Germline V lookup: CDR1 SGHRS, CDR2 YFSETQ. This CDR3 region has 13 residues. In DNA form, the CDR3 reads TGCGCCAGCAGCTTGGTAGATAACTATGGCTACACCTTC. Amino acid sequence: CASSLVDNYGYTF.

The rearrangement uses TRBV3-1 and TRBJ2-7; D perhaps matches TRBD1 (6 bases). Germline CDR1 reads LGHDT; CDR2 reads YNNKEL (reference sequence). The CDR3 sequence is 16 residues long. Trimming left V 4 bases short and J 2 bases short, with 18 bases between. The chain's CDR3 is CASSLIQGRGTYEQYF. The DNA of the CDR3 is TGTGCCAGCAGCCTGATACAGGGCCGCGGAACCTACGAGCAGTACTTC.

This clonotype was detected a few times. The CDR3 nucleotides read TGTGCCAGCAGCTCGGAAGACAGGGCAAGCACAGATACGCAGTATTTT. Protein product: CASSSEDRASTDTQYF. J is TRBJ2-3 and V is TRBV7-9; 7 bases match TRBD1. The junction had 7 bases not matched to a gene; V was cut back by 4 bases and J by 0 bases. From germline, CDR1 is SEHNR and CDR2 FQNEAQ (reference sequence). The CDR3 loop spans 16 amino acids. The full variable domain, rest sourced from reference TRBV7-9 and TRBJ2-3, is DTGVSQNPRHKITKRGQNVTFRCDPISEHNRLYWYRQTLGQGPEFLTYFQNEAQLEKSRLLSDRFSAERPKGSFSTLEIQRTEQGDSAMYLCASSSEDRASTDTQYFGPGTRLTVL.

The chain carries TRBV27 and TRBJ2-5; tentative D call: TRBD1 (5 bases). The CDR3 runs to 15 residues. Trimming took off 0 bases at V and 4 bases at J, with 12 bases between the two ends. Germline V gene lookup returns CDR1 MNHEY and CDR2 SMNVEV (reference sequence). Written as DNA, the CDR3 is TGTGCCAGCAGTTTATCCCGCCAGGGTGGAGAGACCCAGTACTTC. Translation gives CASSLSRQGGETQYF.

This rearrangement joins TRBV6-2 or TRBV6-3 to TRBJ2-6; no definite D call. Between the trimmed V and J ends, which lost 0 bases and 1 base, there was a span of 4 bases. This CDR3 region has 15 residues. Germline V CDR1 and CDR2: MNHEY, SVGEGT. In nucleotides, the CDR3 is TGTGCCAGCAGTTACTCAAGATCTGGGGCCAACGTCCTGACTTTC. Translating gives CASSYSRSGANVLTF.

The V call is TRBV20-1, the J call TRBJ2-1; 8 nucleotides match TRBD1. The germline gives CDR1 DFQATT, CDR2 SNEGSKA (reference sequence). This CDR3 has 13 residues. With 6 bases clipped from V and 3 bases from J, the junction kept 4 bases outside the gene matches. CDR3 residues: CSASDRDYNEQFF. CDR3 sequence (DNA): TGCAGTGCCTCGGACAGGGACTACAATGAGCAGTTCTTC.

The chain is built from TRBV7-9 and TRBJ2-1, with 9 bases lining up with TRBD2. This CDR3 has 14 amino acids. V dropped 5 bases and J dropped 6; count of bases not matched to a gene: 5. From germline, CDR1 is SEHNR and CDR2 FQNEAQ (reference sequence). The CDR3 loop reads CASSRSGSVNEQFF. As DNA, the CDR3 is TGTGCCAGCAGCCGTAGCGGGAGTGTCAATGAGCAGTTCTTC.

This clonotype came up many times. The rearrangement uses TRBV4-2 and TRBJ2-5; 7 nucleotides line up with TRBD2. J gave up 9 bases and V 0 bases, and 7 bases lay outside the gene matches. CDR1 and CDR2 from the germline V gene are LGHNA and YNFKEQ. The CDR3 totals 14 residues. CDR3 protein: CASSQEPAGRAQYF. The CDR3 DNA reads TGTGCCAGCAGCCAAGAACCTGCGGGGAGGGCCCAGTACTTC.

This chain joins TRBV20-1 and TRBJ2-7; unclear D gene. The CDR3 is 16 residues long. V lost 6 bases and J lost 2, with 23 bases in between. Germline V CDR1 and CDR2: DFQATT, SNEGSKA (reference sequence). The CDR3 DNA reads TGCAGTGCGAGCATTTCGACACGAGTCAATACCTACGAGCAGTACTTC. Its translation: CSASISTRVNTYEQYF.

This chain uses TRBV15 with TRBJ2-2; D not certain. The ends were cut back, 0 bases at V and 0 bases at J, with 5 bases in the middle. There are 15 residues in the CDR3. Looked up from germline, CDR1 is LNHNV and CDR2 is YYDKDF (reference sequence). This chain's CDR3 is CATSRDSPNTGELFF. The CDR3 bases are TGTGCCACCAGCAGAGATTCTCCGAACACCGGGGAGCTGTTTTTT.

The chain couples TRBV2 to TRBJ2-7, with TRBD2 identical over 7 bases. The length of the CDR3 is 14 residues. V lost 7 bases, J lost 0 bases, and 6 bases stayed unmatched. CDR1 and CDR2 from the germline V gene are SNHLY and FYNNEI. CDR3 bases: TGTGCCAGCATAGAGGGACTACTCTCCTACGAGCAGTACTTC. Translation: CASIEGLLSYEQYF.

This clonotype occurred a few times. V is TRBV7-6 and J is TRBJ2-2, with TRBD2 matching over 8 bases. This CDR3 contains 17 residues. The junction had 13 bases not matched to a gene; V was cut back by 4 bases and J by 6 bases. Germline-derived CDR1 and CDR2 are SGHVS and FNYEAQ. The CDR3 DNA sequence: TGTGCCAGCAGCTCCATCGTGGGACTAGTCTTTCCCGGGGAGCTGTTTTTT. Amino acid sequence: CASSSIVGLVFPGELFF.

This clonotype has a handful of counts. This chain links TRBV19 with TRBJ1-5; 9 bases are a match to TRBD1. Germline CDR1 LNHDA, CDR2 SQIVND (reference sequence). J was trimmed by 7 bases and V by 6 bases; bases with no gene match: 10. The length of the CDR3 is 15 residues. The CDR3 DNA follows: TGTGCCAGTAGAAAAGGGACAGGGTTTGGGCAGCCCCAGCATTTT. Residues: CASRKGTGFGQPQHF.

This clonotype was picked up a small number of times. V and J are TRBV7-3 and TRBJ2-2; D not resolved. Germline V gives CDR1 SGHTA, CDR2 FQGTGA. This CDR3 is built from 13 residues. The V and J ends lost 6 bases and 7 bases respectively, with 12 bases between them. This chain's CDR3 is CASSPGRNGELFF. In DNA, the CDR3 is TGTGCCAGCAGTCCTGGAAGGAACGGGGAGCTGTTTTTT.

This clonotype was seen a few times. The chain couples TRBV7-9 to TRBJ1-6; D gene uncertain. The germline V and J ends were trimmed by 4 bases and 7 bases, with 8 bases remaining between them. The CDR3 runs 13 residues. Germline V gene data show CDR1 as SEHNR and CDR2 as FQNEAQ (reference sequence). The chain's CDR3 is CASSSGVNSPLHF. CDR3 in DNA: TGTGCCAGCAGCTCCGGGGTGAATTCACCCCTCCACTTT.